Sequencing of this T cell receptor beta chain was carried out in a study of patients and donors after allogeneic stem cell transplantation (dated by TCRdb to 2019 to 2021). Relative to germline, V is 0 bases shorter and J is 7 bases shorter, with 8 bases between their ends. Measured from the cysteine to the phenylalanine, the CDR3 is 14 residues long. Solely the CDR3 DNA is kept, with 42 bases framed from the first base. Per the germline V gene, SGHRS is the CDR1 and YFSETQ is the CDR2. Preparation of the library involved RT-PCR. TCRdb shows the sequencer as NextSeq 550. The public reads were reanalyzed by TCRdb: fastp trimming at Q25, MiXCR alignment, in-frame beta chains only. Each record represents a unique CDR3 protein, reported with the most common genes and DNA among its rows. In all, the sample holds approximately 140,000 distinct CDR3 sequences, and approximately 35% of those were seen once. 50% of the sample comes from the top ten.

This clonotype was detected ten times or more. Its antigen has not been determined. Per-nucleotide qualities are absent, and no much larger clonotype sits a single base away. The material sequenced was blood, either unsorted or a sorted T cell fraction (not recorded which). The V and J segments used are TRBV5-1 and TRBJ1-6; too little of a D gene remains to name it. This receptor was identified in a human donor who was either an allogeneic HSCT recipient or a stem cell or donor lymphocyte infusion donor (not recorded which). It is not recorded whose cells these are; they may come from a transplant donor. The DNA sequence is TGCGCCAGCAGCTTGGAACTGGAGAATTCACCCCTCCACTTT. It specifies CASSLELENSPLHF. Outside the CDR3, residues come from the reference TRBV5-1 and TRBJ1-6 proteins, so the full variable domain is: KAGVTQTPRYLIKTRGQQVTLSCSPISGHRSVSWYQQTPGQGLQFLFEYFSETQRNKGNFPGRFSGRQFSNSRSEMNVSTLELGDSALYLCASSLELENSPLHFGNGTRLTVT.